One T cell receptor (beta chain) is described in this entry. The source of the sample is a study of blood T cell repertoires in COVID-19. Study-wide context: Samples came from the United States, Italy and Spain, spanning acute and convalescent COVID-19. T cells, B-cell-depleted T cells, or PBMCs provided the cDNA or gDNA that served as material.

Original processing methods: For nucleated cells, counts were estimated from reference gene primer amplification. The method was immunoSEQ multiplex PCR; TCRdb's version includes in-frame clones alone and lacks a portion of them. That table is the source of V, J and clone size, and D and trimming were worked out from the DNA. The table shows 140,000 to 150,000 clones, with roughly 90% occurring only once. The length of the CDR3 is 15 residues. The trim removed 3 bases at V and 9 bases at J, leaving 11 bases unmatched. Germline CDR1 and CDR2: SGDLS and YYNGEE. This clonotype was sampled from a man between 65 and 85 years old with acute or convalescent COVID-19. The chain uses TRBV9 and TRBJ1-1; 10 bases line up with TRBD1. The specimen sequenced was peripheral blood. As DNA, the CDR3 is TGTGCCAGCAGCGAGGTTTCAGGGACAGGGGCGAAAGCTTTCTTT. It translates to CASSEVSGTGAKAFF.